This T cell receptor beta chain was documented in a study of tumor and adjacent non-tumor tissue in lung cancer. Across the whole study: The patients, about nine men and 5 or 6 women, were about 31 to 76 with stage I to III disease. Study-level results: Patients with more diverse tumor TCRs had worse survival.

No cell sorting was done before RNA was extracted from the tissue. More than 3 cm separated this lung sample from the edge of the tumor. With termini counted, the CDR3 has 17 amino acids. Per the germline V gene, CDR1 is MNHEY and CDR2 is SVGAGI. The library came from three nested PCR rounds adapted from ARM-PCR protocols. TCRdb ran MiXCR on the multiplex PCR reads and lists one entry per CDR3 protein. Of 60,000 to 70,000 distinct CDR3 sequences in the sample, roughly 77% were seen once. A note on this clonotype: Its target is unknown. It is likely a read error, because the conserved phenylalanine at the end of the CDR3 is missing. Because the CDR3's place on the DNA is in doubt, the DNA is left out and the CDR3 is given as listed by TCRdb.

The sample taken for sequencing was distant non-tumor lung tissue. V is TRBV6-5 and J is TRBJ2-4; the listed D gene, TRBD1, was not tested against the DNA. The TCR comes from a man in his 60s with non-small cell lung cancer. This chain's CDR3 is CASSYSSPDLAKNIQYL.